One and the same sample provided the 27 T cell receptor beta chains below, sequenced in a study of blood T cell repertoires in COVID-19 (dated by TCRdb to 2019 to 2021). Libraries were constructed by the immunoSEQ multiplex PCR assay. In its TCRdb copy, this immuneACCESS table keeps in-frame sequences only and misses some clones. Where compared with another copy, unresolved V genes explain less than half of these, and the others have no known cause. This sample lists some 300,000 clones; around 90% were detected once. The biggest ten clones account for 0.75% to 1% of the sample. Input material: PBMCs or T cells enriched from blood (not recorded which). These receptors originate from a woman in her thirties who had recovered from COVID-19.

CDR3 DNA: TGTGCCAGCAGCGTAGACTCGAGGGGGACAGGGAGGGGAAAACTGTTTTTT. It specifies CASSVDSRGTGRGKLFF. The J gene is TRBJ1-4, the V gene TRBV9, with TRBD1 matching over 9 bases. Germline loops: CDR1 SGDLS, CDR2 YYNGEE. V was pared by 0 bases and J by 10 bases, with 13 bases of the junction left unmatched. The CDR3 contains 17 residues.

V usage is TRBV27 and J usage is TRBJ1-1; D unresolved. The ends were cut back, 0 bases at V and 4 bases at J, with 6 bases in the middle. CDR3 size: 13 residues. Looked up from germline, CDR1 is MNHEY and CDR2 is SMNVEV (reference sequence). The CDR3 sequence: CASSLSPSTEAFF. DNA of the CDR3: TGTGCCAGCAGTTTATCCCCCAGCACTGAAGCTTTCTTT.

This sequence joins TRBV7-2 and TRBJ2-1, with D perhaps matching TRBD2 (7 bases). The CDR3 contains 12 residues. V lost 4 bases to trimming and J lost 10 bases, with 11 bases between them. Germline assignment: CDR1 SGHTA and CDR2 FQGNSA. The CDR3 DNA is TGTGCCAGCAGCTGGGGGGGCGGGGAGCAGTTCTTC. This sequence encodes CASSWGGGEQFF.

This chain links TRBV11-1 with TRBJ1-1; D is ambiguous. CDR1 and CDR2 from the germline V gene are SGHAT and FQDESV (reference sequence). V was shortened by 1 base and J by 10 bases, with 13 bases between the two germline ends. The CDR3 loop spans 13 amino acids. As DNA, the CDR3 is TGTGCCAGCAGCTTAGGAGGGCCCGTTACAGCTTTCTTT. Protein: CASSLGGPVTAFF.

V is TRBV9 and J is TRBJ1-2; no firm D call. The V end lost 4 bases, the J end lost 4 bases, and 23 bases lay between the germline ends. The CDR3 totals 17 residues. CDR1 and CDR2 from the germline V gene are SGDLS and YYNGEE. This CDR3 reads CASSPHDLMDFFYGYTF. The CDR3 DNA is TGTGCCAGCAGCCCGCATGACTTAATGGACTTTTTCTATGGCTACACCTTC.

The J gene is TRBJ1-1, the V gene TRBV5-1, with TRBD1 as a possible D gene (5 bases). Trimming shortened V by 5 bases and J by 5 bases, and 13 bases separated the two germline ends. The CDR3 totals 13 residues. Germline V gene sequence: CDR1 SGHRS, CDR2 YFSETQ. DNA for the CDR3: TGCGCCAGCAGTCCCGTGGGGCGGACTGAAGCTTTCTTT. Its translation: CASSPVGRTEAFF.

This clone was counted a single time. This chain connects TRBV7-6 to TRBJ1-2, with TRBD1 matching over 9 bases. V trimming: 3 bases; J trimming: 4 bases; junction bases outside the gene matches: 12. There are 17 residues in the CDR3. Germline values: CDR1 SGHVS, CDR2 FNYEAQ. The chain's CDR3 is CASSLGQGRIGGYGYTF. The CDR3 DNA follows: TGTGCCAGCAGCTTGGGACAGGGTAGGATCGGTGGCTATGGCTACACCTTC.

The genes are TRBV12-1 and TRBJ1-2; TRBD1 reflects the table's D call only, with no check against the DNA. TRBV12-1 is an annotated pseudogene. The CDR3 spans 19 residues. DNA for the CDR3: TGTGCCAGCAGCCTCCACAGGGACAGGGATCCAGAAACTAACTATGGCTACACCTTC. This translates into CASSLHRDRDPETNYGYTF.

The rearrangement uses TRBV6-6 and TRBJ2-1; D might be TRBD2 (5 bases). Germline V lookup: CDR1 MNHNY, CDR2 SVGAGI (reference sequence). V was shortened by 10 bases and J by 6 bases, with 19 bases between the two germline ends. The CDR3 sequence is 14 residues long. The CDR3 reads CATSDPPEGNEQFF. CDR3 DNA sequence: TGTGCCACCAGCGACCCCCCTGAGGGCAATGAGCAGTTCTTC.

V usage is TRBV5-1 and J usage is TRBJ2-2; 9 nucleotides line up with TRBD1. The CDR3 length is 16 residues. J was trimmed by 6 bases and V by 4 bases; bases with no gene match: 10. Germline CDR1 and CDR2: SGHRS and YFSETQ. This chain's CDR3 is CASSPPGQGFAGELFF. In DNA, the CDR3 is TGCGCCAGCAGCCCTCCGGGACAGGGATTCGCCGGGGAGCTGTTTTTT.

The genes are TRBV4-1 and TRBJ1-5; D is possibly TRBD1 (6 bases). Germline CDR1 MGHRA, CDR2 YSYEKL. Trimming left V 0 bases short and J 5 bases short, with 14 bases between. CDR3 size: 16 residues. The CDR3 coding sequence is TGCGCCAGCAGCCAAGATGCAGGGGCGAATTATCAGCCCCAGCATTTT. Translating it yields CASSQDAGANYQPQHF.

The chain links TRBV9 to TRBJ1-2, with TRBD1 matching 10 bases. Germline lookup yields CDR1 SGDLS and CDR2 YYNGEE. V shed 5 bases, J shed 6 bases, and the junction held 7 bases outside the gene matches. The length of the CDR3 is 14 residues. The CDR3 loop is CASRTQTGGDGYTF. The CDR3 nucleotides are TGTGCCAGCAGAACCCAGACAGGGGGCGATGGCTACACCTTC.

The V and J genes are TRBV24-1 and TRBJ2-1, with 9 positions matching TRBD1. The CDR3 spans 14 residues. Looked up from germline, CDR1 is KGHDR and CDR2 is SFDVKD. The trim removed 5 bases at V and 7 bases at J, leaving 5 bases unmatched. The CDR3 bases are TGTGCCACCAGTGCTTACAGGGGGCGGAATGAGCAGTTCTTC. As protein: CATSAYRGRNEQFF.

V gene TRBV28 combines with J gene TRBJ1-5; no clear D gene. This CDR3 has 15 amino acids. From germline, CDR1 is MDHEN and CDR2 SYDVKM. V lost 6 bases and J lost 6, with 18 bases in between. The CDR3 bases are TGTGCCAGCAGCCACTTGGGAGGACCGGGTCAGCCCCAGCATTTT. This sequence encodes CASSHLGGPGQPQHF. Full variable domain (remainder filled in from reference TRBV28 and TRBJ1-5): DVKVTQSSRYLVKRTGEKVFLECVQDMDHENMFWYRQDPGLGLRLIYFSYDVKMKEKGDIPEGYSVSREKKERFSLILESASTNQTSMYLCASSHLGGPGQPQHFGDGTRLSIL.

The chain joins TRBV29-1 to TRBJ2-3, with 7 bases that match TRBD1. V trimming: 8 bases; J trimming: 1 base; junction bases outside the gene matches: 3. The CDR3 sequence is 12 residues long. Looked up from germline, CDR1 is SQVTM and CDR2 is ANQGSEA. CDR3 bases: TGCAGCTACGGGACAGGCACAGATACGCAGTATTTT. This gives the protein CSYGTGTDTQYF.

The chain combines TRBV4-3 with TRBJ2-3; weak D call: TRBD2 (7 bases). Germline loops: CDR1 LGHNA, CDR2 YSLEER. V was shortened by 4 bases and J by 3 bases, with 29 bases between the two germline ends. This CDR3 region has 20 residues. CDR3: CASSPNIAPRGAPATDTQYF. In DNA form, the CDR3 reads TGCGCCAGCAGCCCCAACATAGCCCCTCGGGGGGCCCCTGCTACAGATACGCAGTATTTT.

V is TRBV28 and J is TRBJ2-5, with D maybe TRBD2 (5 bases). Germline CDR1 MDHEN, CDR2 SYDVKM. The CDR3 covers 12 residues. V lost 6 bases to trimming and J lost 5 bases, with 10 bases between them. The chain's CDR3 is CASSLAYETQYF. The CDR3 DNA reads TGTGCCAGCAGCCTAGCTTATGAGACCCAGTACTTC.

The chain uses TRBV5-3 and TRBJ1-4, with D possibly being TRBD1 (6 bases). TRBV5-3 is an ORF for which the function is uncertain. This CDR3 comprises 15 residues. Trimming left V 0 bases short and J 6 bases short, with 12 bases between. The CDR3 loop is CARSLARQEDEKLFF. The DNA for the CDR3 is TGTGCCAGAAGCTTGGCCAGACAGGAGGATGAAAAACTGTTTTTT.

The chain recombines TRBV6-5 with TRBJ1-3; a possible D gene is TRBD1 (5 bases). The CDR3 consists of 14 residues. The ends were cut back, 6 bases at V and 4 bases at J, with 13 bases in the middle. The germline V gene encodes CDR1 MNHEY and CDR2 SVGAGI. The CDR3 DNA reads TGTGCCAGCAGCCAACAGGTGACAGGAAACACCATATATTTT. It encodes CASSQQVTGNTIYF.

This chain links TRBV5-1 with TRBJ1-3, with 8 bases that match TRBD1. V lost 4 bases, J lost 2 bases, and 8 bases stayed unmatched. Germline V lookup: CDR1 SGHRS, CDR2 YFSETQ. CDR3 length: 16 residues. CDR3 residues: CASSLGQGSAGNTIYF. CDR3 DNA: TGCGCCAGCAGCCTCGGACAGGGATCGGCTGGAAACACCATATATTTT.

V is TRBV27 and J is TRBJ2-5; tentatively, D is TRBD1 (5 bases). Germline V lookup: CDR1 MNHEY, CDR2 SMNVEV (reference sequence). This CDR3 comprises 13 residues. The V end lost 4 bases, the J end lost 5 bases, and 11 bases lay between the germline ends. The CDR3 reads CASSWGGGETQYF. Here the CDR3 DNA reads TGTGCCAGCAGTTGGGGCGGTGGGGAGACCCAGTACTTC.

This rearrangement joins TRBV9 to TRBJ1-1, with 10 bases aligning to TRBD1. The CDR3 spans 16 residues. CDR1 SGDLS and CDR2 YYNGEE come from the germline V gene. The trim removed 0 bases at V and 1 base at J, leaving 3 bases unmatched. CDR3: CASSVARTGGNTEAFF. The CDR3 nucleotides are TGTGCCAGCAGCGTAGCCCGGACAGGGGGGAACACTGAAGCTTTCTTT. Full variable domain (missing parts from reference TRBV9 and TRBJ1-1): DSGVTQTPKHLITATGQRVTLRCSPRSGDLSVYWYQQSLDQGLQFLIQYYNGEERAKGNILERFSAQQFPDLHSELNLSSLELGDSALYFCASSVARTGGNTEAFFGQGTRLTVV.

CDR3 DNA sequence: TGCAGCGCACCTAGCGGCGGAAGGGGCTACACCTTC. The encoded protein is CSAPSGGRGYTF. The chain recombines TRBV29-1 with TRBJ1-2; unclear D gene. CDR1 is SQVTM and CDR2 is ANQGSEA in the germline V gene. CDR3 length: 12 residues. Trimming took off 7 bases at V and 8 bases at J, with 17 bases between the two ends.

This clone is a singleton in its sample. The chain joins TRBV11-3 to TRBJ1-2; possibly TRBD1 for D (5 bases). The CDR3 loop spans 15 amino acids. The V and J ends lost 0 bases and 3 bases respectively, with 11 bases between them. Germline assignment: CDR1 SGHNT and CDR2 YENEEA. CDR3 sequence: CASSLDQGAHYGYTF. The CDR3 nucleotides read TGTGCCAGCAGCTTAGATCAGGGCGCTCACTATGGCTACACCTTC.

V and J are TRBV30 and TRBJ1-1, with 8 bases aligning to TRBD1. From germline, CDR1 is GTSNPN and CDR2 SVGIG (reference sequence). The junction had 7 bases not matched to a gene; V was cut back by 0 bases and J by 1 base. CDR3 length: 16 residues. The CDR3 loop reads CAWSVARGPWNTEAFF. The CDR3 DNA reads as TGTGCCTGGAGTGTAGCCAGGGGGCCTTGGAACACTGAAGCTTTCTTT.

The chain carries TRBV4-1 and TRBJ2-2; 8 bases align to TRBD1. Per germline, CDR1 MGHRA and CDR2 YSYEKL. The CDR3 spans 16 residues. V lost 3 bases and J lost 7; bases outside the gene matches: 10. DNA of the CDR3: TGCGCCAGCAGCCAGATTGTCTGGACAGGGATCGGGGAGCTGTTTTTT. It specifies CASSQIVWTGIGELFF.

The chain employs TRBV5-1 and TRBJ1-1, with 9 bases identical to TRBD1. V shed 1 base, J shed 8 bases, and the junction held 6 bases outside the gene matches. Germline V gene sequence: CDR1 SGHRS, CDR2 YFSETQ. The CDR3 length is 14 residues. The chain's CDR3 is CASSLWEGQGEAFF. The CDR3 DNA sequence: TGCGCCAGCAGCTTGTGGGAGGGACAGGGAGAAGCTTTCTTT.